Listed below are T cell receptor beta chains from one sample, sequenced in a study of CD8+ T cells in alopecia areata. The table came from immunoSEQ multiplex PCR; TCRdb's copy has only in-frame clones and leaves some out. The sample has hundreds of thousands of clones, approximately 72% seen once; the top ten hold around 1.2%. Source: CD4+ T cells sorted from blood, taken around week 44, from a patient treated with tofacitinib. The receptors originated from a human donor with alopecia areata. Each CDR3 is given with its conserved first and last residue. Each record gives: V gene, clone size, CDR3 length, D gene, J gene, CDR3 DNA, CDR3 protein. D genes are given only for firm matches. Only part of the rows carry a size: once, few, many, or a class if the clone is expanded.

>TRBV11-3|.|13|.|TRBJ1-1
TGTGCCAGCAGTTTCAAGTCCAACACTGAAGCTTTCTTT
CASSFKSNTEAFF
>TRBV5-1|.|14|.|TRBJ1-1
TGCGCCAGCAGCCCAAGCGGGGGGAACACTGAAGCTTTCTTT
CASSPSGGNTEAFF
>TRBV11-2|few|13|.|TRBJ2-2
TGTGCCAGCAGCTCATCTTACACCGGGGAGCTGTTTTTT
CASSSSYTGELFF
>TRBV4-3|.|16|TRBD2|TRBJ2-5
TGCGCCAGCAGCCAAGGGGCGGGGGGTCGTCAAGAGACCCAGTACTTC
CASSQGAGGRQETQYF
>TRBV7-2|.|15|.|TRBJ1-5
TGTGCCAGCAGCTTCACGGGGCCAGGCAATCAGCCCCAGCATTTT
CASSFTGPGNQPQHF
>TRBV7-9|.|15|.|TRBJ1-1
TGTGCCAGCAGCTTAGCCGGGGGGCTAAACACTGAAGCTTTCTTT
CASSLAGGLNTEAFF
>TRBV7-2|.|15|TRBD1|TRBJ1-6
TGTGCCAGCAGCCCTGGTGGGACAGGGGGTCGCCCCCTCCACTTT
CASSPGGTGGRPLHF
>TRBV9|few|17|TRBD2|TRBJ2-2
TGTGCCAGCAGCGTAGGGCTAGCGGGGGCGATCACCGGGGAGCTGTTTTTT
CASSVGLAGAITGELFF
>TRBV29-1|.|13|TRBD1|TRBJ1-1
TGCAGCGCCCGATCGACAGGGGAGAATGAAGCTTTCTTT
CSARSTGENEAFF
>TRBV2|few|13|.|TRBJ1-4
TGTGCCAGCAGTGGAGGTGGGGTGGAAAAACTGTTTTTT
CASSGGGVEKLFF
>TRBV5-1|.|15|TRBD1|TRBJ1-1
TGCGCCAGCAGCCAAAGGACAGGCCGGAACACTGAAGCTTTCTTT
CASSQRTGRNTEAFF
>TRBV29-1|.|12|.|TRBJ1-2
TGCAGCGTTGATCTGTGGAACTATGGCTACACCTTC
CSVDLWNYGYTF
>TRBV29-1|.|14|TRBD1|TRBJ1-1
TGCAGCGTTGCCCTTGAGACAGGGGTGACTGAAGCTTTCTTT
CSVALETGVTEAFF
>TRBV6-5|.|12|TRBD1|TRBJ1-1
TGTGCCAGTTATAATCCTCCGGGACAGGGGTTTTGG
CASYNPPGQGFW
>TRBV10-3|.|15|TRBD1|TRBJ1-1
TGTGCCATCAGAGGGGACAGGGAGGGGGGCACTGAAGCTTTCTTT
CAIRGDREGGTEAFF
>TRBV30|.|13|TRBD1|TRBJ1-2
TGTGCCTGGACCGGGACAGGGGGCCTTGGCTACACCTTC
CAWTGTGGLGYTF
>TRBV9|.|14|.|TRBJ2-1
TGTGCCAGCAGCGTAGACGGGTCGGGTTATGAGCAGTTCTTC
CASSVDGSGYEQFF
>TRBV29-1|once|15|TRBD1|TRBJ2-3
TGCAGCGTAAGGGACAGGGGGCCTAGCACAGATACGCAGTATTTT
CSVRDRGPSTDTQYF
>TRBV4-1|.|14|.|TRBJ1-1
TGCGCCAGCAGCCCCCGACAGGAGAACACTGAAGCTTTCTTT
CASSPRQENTEAFF
>TRBV19|.|12|.|TRBJ2-3
TGTGCCAGTAGTATTGCGAGGGATACGCAGTATTTT
CASSIARDTQYF
>TRBV5-1|.|15|.|TRBJ1-2
TGCGCCAGCAGCTTGACAGACCGCTTTAACTATGGCTACACCTTC
CASSLTDRFNYGYTF
>TRBV5-4|.|14|.|TRBJ1-5
TGTGCCAGCAGCTTGGTGACTGGGGGGAAGCCCCAGCATTTT
CASSLVTGGKPQHF
>TRBV6-6|.|14|.|TRBJ1-2
TGTGCCAGCAGGCAGATAAGCGGGGCCTATGGCTACACCTTC
CASRQISGAYGYTF
>TRBV2|few|15|TRBD1|TRBJ1-1
TGTGCCAGCAGTCCCTATGGACAGGGAAAGGCTGAAGCTTTCTTT
CASSPYGQGKAEAFF
>TRBV11-2|.|15|.|TRBJ2-1
TGTGCCAGCAGCTCCTCCATGGACACCGCCCGCGAGCAGTTCTTC
CASSSSMDTAREQFF
>TRBV15|few|13|.|TRBJ1-6
TGTGCCACCAGCAGGGAAGCGTTCTCACCCCTCCACTTT
CATSREAFSPLHF
>TRBV7-2|.|12|.|TRBJ2-3
TGTGCCAGCAGCTTAATGGGGGATACGCAGTATTTT
CASSLMGDTQYF
>TRBV5-1|.|15|TRBD1|TRBJ2-7
TGCGCCAGCAGCTCCAGACAGGGTACGGTGGACGAGCAGTACTTC
CASSSRQGTVDEQYF
>TRBV10-3|.|14|.|TRBJ2-3
TGTGCCATCAGTGAATCCGCAGTCACAGATACGCAGTATTTT
CAISESAVTDTQYF
>TRBV19|.|13|.|TRBJ1-1
TGTGCCAGTAGTACGAGCGGGAACACTGAAGCTTTCTTT
CASSTSGNTEAFF
>TRBV7-2|.|15|.|TRBJ1-2
TGTGCCAGCAGCCGTGTTACAGACAGTAACTATGGCTACACCTTC
CASSRVTDSNYGYTF
>TRBV29-1|.|12|TRBD1|TRBJ2-2
TGCAGCTCGACAGGGCTCACCGGGGAGCTGTTTTTT
CSSTGLTGELFF
>TRBV2|once|14|.|TRBJ2-3
TGTGCCAGCAGTCCCGACCGTACGGCAGATACGCAGTATTTT
CASSPDRTADTQYF
>TRBV29-1|few|11|.|TRBJ2-5
TGCAGCGTTGAAGGCCAAGAGACCCAGTACTTC
CSVEGQETQYF
>TRBV20-1|few|11|.|TRBJ2-1
TGCAGTGCTACCGGACGAAATGAGCAGTTCTTC
CSATGRNEQFF
>TRBV6-6|.|14|TRBD1|TRBJ2-1
TGTGCCAGCAGAACCCGGACAGGGAGCAATGAGCAGTTCTTC
CASRTRTGSNEQFF
>TRBV6-1|.|15|.|TRBJ2-1
TGTGCCAGCAGTGAGATTGTGGGTGTAGGTTCCGAGCAGTTCTTC
CASSEIVGVGSEQFF
>TRBV5-1|.|15|.|TRBJ2-3
TGCGCCAGCAGCCCGGGATTGGCCAGCACAGATACGCAGTATTTT
CASSPGLASTDTQYF
>TRBV5-4|.|12|.|TRBJ1-1
TGTGCCAGCAGCTTGGGACAGGCTGAAGCTTTCTTT
CASSLGQAEAFF
>TRBV29-1|once|16|.|TRBJ2-2
TGCAGCGTCGACCTAACCGAGACAGGGAGGACCGGGGAGCTGTTTTTT
CSVDLTETGRTGELFF
>TRBV5-1|.|14|TRBD2|TRBJ2-7
TGCGCCAGCAGCTTGGTAGCGGGGGAGTACGAGCAGTACTTC
CASSLVAGEYEQYF
>TRBV5-1|.|14|TRBD1|TRBJ1-1
TGCGCCAGCAGCAGGGGACAGCTGAACACTGAAGCTTTCTTT
CASSRGQLNTEAFF
>TRBV9|.|14|.|TRBJ1-1
TGTGCCAGCAGCGTAGGGCGGAAGAACACTGAAGCTTTCTTT
CASSVGRKNTEAFF
>TRBV11-2|few|16|TRBD1|TRBJ2-7
TGTGCCAGCAGCTCTTTTTATGGACAGGGCTCTTACGAGCAGTACTTC
CASSSFYGQGSYEQYF
>TRBV30|.|13|.|TRBJ1-6
TGTGCCTGGAGGGAAAATTTTAATTCACCCCTCCACTTT
CAWRENFNSPLHF
>TRBV5-1|.|16|.|TRBJ2-1
TGCGCCAGCAGCTTGGGCCTTTTTGGGGATTACAATGAGCAGTTCTTC
CASSLGLFGDYNEQFF
>TRBV11-2|.|14|.|TRBJ2-1
TGTGCCAGCAGCTTAGAGGGCCGTTACAATGAGCAGTTCTTC
CASSLEGRYNEQFF
>TRBV7-8|.|17|.|TRBJ1-3
TGTGCCAGCAGCTTAGCGGACCAGGTTGTCGGGGGAAACACCATATATTTT
CASSLADQVVGGNTIYF
>TRBV4-1|once|15|.|TRBJ1-2
TGCGCCAGCAGCCAAGATGGGGGATTCGACTATGGCTACACCTTC
CASSQDGGFDYGYTF
>TRBV2|.|14|.|TRBJ1-1
TGTGCCAGCAGTGAACTGGGGGCGCACACTGAAGCTTTCTTT
CASSELGAHTEAFF
>TRBV30|.|13|.|TRBJ1-1
TGTGCCTGGAGGCCTCAGACGTACACTGAAGCTTTCTTT
CAWRPQTYTEAFF
>TRBV27|few|14|.|TRBJ2-5
TGTGCCAGCAGTTTATGGGCAGCCCAAGAGACCCAGTACTTC
CASSLWAAQETQYF
>TRBV7-2|.|16|.|TRBJ1-1
TGTGCCAGCAGCCCAAATTACTCGGGCCGCAGCACTGAAGCTTTCTTT
CASSPNYSGRSTEAFF
>TRBV5-1|few|17|.|TRBJ2-7
TGCGCCAGCAGCTTGGATGGTCAGGGGATGATCTCCTACGAGCAGTACTTC
CASSLDGQGMISYEQYF
>TRBV5-6|.|13|TRBD1|TRBJ1-2
TGTGCCAGCAGCCCCGGGACAGTCGGTGGCTACACCTTC
CASSPGTVGGYTF